Included here is one TCR beta chain sequence, with context. Germline V gene data show CDR1 as SGHTA and CDR2 as FQGNSA. V lost 1 base and J 0 bases, leaving 13 bases between the germline ends. The CDR3 runs to 16 residues. Authors' analysis steps: Amplification of reference gene primers provided the estimated nucleated cell counts. Repertoires were generated with immunoSEQ multiplex PCR, while TCRdb's copy carries only in-frame clones and drops some. V and J calls and clone size come straight from that table; D and trimming were deduced from the DNA. The data show about 130,000 clones, around 85% seen once. The data derive from a study of blood T cell repertoires in COVID-19. Study in general: There were acute and convalescent COVID-19 samples, and they came from the United States, Italy and Spain. Sources were T cells, B-cell-depleted T cells, or PBMCs; the material itself was cDNA or gDNA.

The rearrangement uses TRBV7-2 and TRBJ2-7, with TRBD2 as a possible D gene (7 bases). This clonotype was sampled from a woman older than 75 with acute or convalescent COVID-19. The material sequenced was peripheral blood. The chain's CDR3 is CASSLDSAGASYEQYF. For the CDR3, the DNA is TGTGCCAGCAGCTTAGATTCGGCGGGGGCCTCCTACGAGCAGTACTTC.